This T cell receptor beta chain appears in the sequencing data of a study of CD8 T cells in Susac syndrome. The RNA, about 0.45 to 1 ug, was put through reverse transcription using random hexamers. TCRdb reanalysed the immunoSEQ multiplex PCR reads using MiXCR and keeps one entry per CDR3 protein. The sample holds about 180,000 distinct CDR3 sequences, around 94% seen once. V shed 10 bases, J shed 4 bases, and the junction held 5 bases outside the gene matches. Germline V gene sequence: CDR1 SGHDT, CDR2 YYEEEE. The CDR3 is made up of 12 amino acids. The J gene is TRBJ1-5, the V gene TRBV5-6; 7 nucleotides align to TRBD1. Sequencing was performed on CD4+ T cells from PBMCs. This sequence originates from a human donor with Susac syndrome. CDR3 nucleotide sequence: TGTGCCGCTGACAGGGTGAATCAGCCCCAGCATTTT. Its translation: CAADRVNQPQHF. Complete variable domain (other parts from reference TRBV5-6 and TRBJ1-5): DAGVTQSPTHLIKTRGQQVTLRCSPKSGHDTVSWYQQALGQGPQFIFQYYEEEERQRGNFPDRFSGHQFPNYSSELNVNALLLGDSALYLCAADRVNQPQHFGDGTRLSIL.